The present T cell receptor (beta chain) was sequenced within a study of cytomegalovirus exposure and HLA in healthy donors. In the PCR, 60 Vbeta and 13 Jbeta primers were used. Generated by immunoSEQ multiplex PCR, the TCRdb table keeps only in-frame clones and is missing some. The sample has approximately 32,000 clones, 90% seen once. Everyone who donated was a healthy bone marrow donor. Study observations and caveats: More clonal expansion characterized HLA-associated TCR beta chains than equally common others in a later analysis.

V dropped 0 bases and J dropped 5 bases, with 15 bases sitting between them. There are 15 residues in the CDR3. In germline, CDR1 is SGHRS, CDR2 YFSETQ. To note about this clone: The target antigen is unknown.

V gene TRBV5-1 combines with J gene TRBJ2-7, with a tentative D call TRBD1 (6 bases). The clonotype was recovered from a woman aged 18 to 35 in good health and CMV-seronegative. Sequenced: PBMCs. Here the CDR3 reads CASSLGARGNDEQYF. The CDR3 DNA reads as TGCGCCAGCAGCTTGGGGGCCAGGGGAAACGACGAGCAGTACTTC.